This T cell receptor (beta chain) was observed in a study of molecular identifiers for immune sequencing clone quantification. The sample holds many counts of this clonotype. This CDR3 has 15 amino acids. V lost 0 bases to trimming and J lost 0 bases, with 5 bases between them. The germline gives CDR1 LGHDT, CDR2 YNNKEL (reference sequence). TCRdb reprocessed the PCR reads with MiXCR, giving one entry per CDR3 protein. The sample has more than 300,000 distinct CDR3 sequences; about 22% are singletons. Sequences were obtained from naive CD8+ T cells from blood, with Jurkat cell RNA spiked in. The sample's subset: FACS-sorted CD8+CD4-CCR7+CD45RA+ naive T cells. This chain connects TRBV3-1 to TRBJ2-2; D is undetermined. The TCR was taken from a human donor in good health. Some libraries in this study had Jurkat cell RNA spiked in. This CDR3 is CASSQEQTNTGELFF. The CDR3 DNA reads as TGTGCCAGCAGCCAAGAACAAACGAACACCGGGGAGCTGTTTTTT.